These 10 T cell receptor beta chains came from one sample sequenced in a study of post-analysis software for immune sequencing data (dated by TCRdb to 2013 to 2016). Findings and caveats that apply to the study as a whole: A handful of TRBV segments, including TRBV5-6, TRBV5-1 and TRBV20-1, were significantly more frequent in patients than controls.

Receptor libraries were prepared by PCR. Sequencing was carried out with an Illumina HiSeq 2500. Unique molecular identifiers were incorporated into TCR beta cDNA libraries to reduce PCR and sequencing biases. TCRdb ran its own pipeline on the public reads, namely fastp trimming at Q25 and MiXCR clone calling, and kept in-frame beta chains. Entries are consolidated by CDR3 protein sequence, retaining the most common genes and DNA. Here the sample has 650,000 to 850,000 distinct CDR3 sequences; roughly 46% occur a single time. Jointly, the top ten make up roughly 4.9% of the sample. These receptors have no identified antigens. The sample consisted of blood. These receptors came from a girl aged 5-17 years with multiple sclerosis.

This clonotype was picked up a small number of times. The rearrangement joins TRBV29-1 to TRBJ1-2; D unresolved. CDR3 length: 11 residues. V was clipped by 6 bases and J by 3 bases, with 8 bases between them. Germline CDR1 is SQVTM and CDR2 is ANQGSEA. The CDR3 region is CSVLGDYGYTF. The CDR3 bases are TGCAGCGTCCTCGGGGACTATGGCTACACCTTC.

About this clonotype: One base away lies a much larger clone, so this may be a sequencing read error. V is TRBV24-1 and J is TRBJ2-5, with TRBD1 matching over 8 bases. The assigned J gene may be wrong: the sequence end matches TRBJ2-1 better. This CDR3 has 16 amino acids. Germline loops: CDR1 KGHDR, CDR2 SFDVKD. The CDR3: CATSDPLQGVQETQFF. For the CDR3, the DNA is TGTGCCACCAGTGACCCTTTACAGGGGGTGCAAGAGACCCAGTTCTTC.

This clonotype turned up a few times. The gene calls are TRBV6-2 or TRBV6-3 and TRBJ1-2, with a possible D match to TRBD1 (5 bases). CDR1 is MNHEY, CDR2 SVGEGT, per germline. CDR3 length: 15 residues. V gave up 4 bases and J gave up 7 bases, with 19 bases separating them. CDR3 sequence reads: CASSFDGTPTAGYTF. The CDR3 DNA is TGTGCCAGCAGTTTTGACGGGACCCCTACCGCTGGCTACACCTTC.

J is TRBJ1-2 and V is TRBV5-1, with D hard to call. This CDR3 spans 13 amino acids. Per the germline V gene, CDR1 is SGHRS and CDR2 is YFSETQ. V was pared by 0 bases and J by 5 bases, with 8 bases between. The CDR3 bases are TGCGCCAGCAGCTTGGAAACAGTATATGGCTACACCTTC. Protein product: CASSLETVYGYTF.

The chain joins TRBV29-1 to TRBJ1-2; D ambiguous. Trimming cost V 3 bases and J 1 base, with 3 bases left between them. Per the germline V gene, CDR1 is SQVTM and CDR2 is ANQGSEA. The CDR3 is made up of 11 amino acids. As DNA, the CDR3 is TGCAGCGTTGAGAGTAACTATGGCTACACCTTC. Protein: CSVESNYGYTF.

This chain links TRBV20-1 with TRBJ1-2; 7 nucleotides align to TRBD1. With V trimmed by 6 bases and J by 0 bases, 7 bases remained unmatched. Germline V gene data show CDR1 as DFQATT and CDR2 as SNEGSKA (reference sequence). CDR3 length: 14 amino acids. This CDR3 reads CSAPGDRANYGYTF. In DNA, the CDR3 is TGCAGTGCCCCAGGGGACAGAGCTAACTATGGCTACACCTTC.

This clonotype was seen a handful of times. The chain carries TRBV20-1 and TRBJ2-1; D perhaps matches TRBD1 (5 bases). Germline-derived CDR1 and CDR2 are DFQATT and SNEGSKA (reference sequence). The CDR3 sequence is 11 residues long. Trimming cost V 3 bases and J 9 bases, with 9 bases left between them. The DNA of the CDR3 is TGCAGTGCTAGCGACAGCCTTGAGCAGTTCTTC. It is translated as CSASDSLEQFF.

This clonotype was observed many times. The chain recombines TRBV6-2 or TRBV6-3 with TRBJ2-7; the match to TRBD2 covers 10 bases. The germline V gene has CDR1 MNHEY and CDR2 SVGEGT. The CDR3 sequence is 16 residues long. V dropped 7 bases and J dropped 2; count of bases not matched to a gene: 11. In DNA form, the CDR3 reads TGTGCCAGCACTGGACTAGCGGAGGTCGATACCTACGAGCAGTACTTC. Protein sequence: CASTGLAEVDTYEQYF.

This clonotype was observed a handful of times. The V call is TRBV19, the J call TRBJ2-7; D possibly uses TRBD1 or TRBD2 (5 bases each). The CDR3 is 15 residues long. Trimming took off 5 bases at V and 3 bases at J, with 17 bases between the two ends. Germline CDR1 and CDR2: LNHDA and SQIVND (reference sequence). The CDR3 sequence is CASSPYSGTSYEQYF. In DNA, the CDR3 is TGTGCCAGTAGTCCCTACTCCGGGACCAGCTACGAGCAGTACTTC.

The chain recombines TRBV6-2 or TRBV6-3 with TRBJ1-1, with 12 bases that match TRBD1. This CDR3 comprises 17 residues. Germline-derived CDR1 and CDR2 are MNHEY and SVGEGT. V lost 4 bases and J lost 4; bases outside the gene matches: 10. CDR3 bases: TGTGCCAGCAGTTTACGCGGGACAGGGGGCGAGGGCACTGAAGCTTTCTTT. Translated, it gives CASSLRGTGGEGTEAFF.